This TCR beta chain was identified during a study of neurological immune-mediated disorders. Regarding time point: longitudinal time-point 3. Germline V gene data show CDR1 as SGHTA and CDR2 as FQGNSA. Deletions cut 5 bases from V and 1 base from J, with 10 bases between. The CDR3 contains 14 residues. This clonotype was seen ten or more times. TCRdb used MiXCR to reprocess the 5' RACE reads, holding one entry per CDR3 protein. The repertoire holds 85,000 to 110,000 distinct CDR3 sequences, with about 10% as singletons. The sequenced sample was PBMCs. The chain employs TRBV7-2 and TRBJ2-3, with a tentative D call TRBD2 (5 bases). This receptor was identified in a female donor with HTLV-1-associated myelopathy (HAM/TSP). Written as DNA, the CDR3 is TGTGCCAGCAGCGATACTAGGGGCACAGATACGCAGTATTTT. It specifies CASSDTRGTDTQYF.